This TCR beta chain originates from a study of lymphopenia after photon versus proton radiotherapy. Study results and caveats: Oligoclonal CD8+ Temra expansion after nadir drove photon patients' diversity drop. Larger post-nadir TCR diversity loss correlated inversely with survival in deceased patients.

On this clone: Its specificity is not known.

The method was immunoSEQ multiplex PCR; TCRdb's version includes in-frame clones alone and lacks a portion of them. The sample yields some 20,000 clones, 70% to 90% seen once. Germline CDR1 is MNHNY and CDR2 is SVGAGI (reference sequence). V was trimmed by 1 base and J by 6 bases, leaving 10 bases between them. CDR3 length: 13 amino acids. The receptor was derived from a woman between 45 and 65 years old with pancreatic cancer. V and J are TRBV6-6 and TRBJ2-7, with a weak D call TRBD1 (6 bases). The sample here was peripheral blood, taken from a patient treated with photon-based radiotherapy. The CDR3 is CASSYYTGREQYF. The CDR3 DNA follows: TGTGCCAGCAGTTACTATACAGGGCGCGAGCAGTACTTC.